What follows are 16 T cell receptor beta chains derived from one specimen sequenced in a study of T cell responses to AZD1222 COVID-19 vaccine. TCRdb's copy holds only in-frame clones and misses some; the assay was immunoSEQ multiplex PCR. Of approximately 110,000 clones listed, approximately 89% were seen once; the top ten hold about 6.8%. The sequenced sample was peripheral blood, obtained 28 days after the second AZD1222 dose. The receptors come from an adult who received the AZD1222 COVID-19 vaccine.

This chain links TRBV4-3 with TRBJ1-2; 7 bases are shared with TRBD1. CDR1 is LGHNA and CDR2 is YSLEER in the germline V gene. V lost 1 base, J lost 0 bases, and 8 bases stayed unmatched. This CDR3 spans 17 amino acids. In DNA form, the CDR3 reads TGCGCCAGCAGCCAAGCTCCAGGGGACAGAGCTAACTATGGCTACACCTTC. As protein: CASSQAPGDRANYGYTF.

This clone appeared a single time. The chain uses TRBV9 and TRBJ2-1, with 9 positions matching TRBD1. V was pared by 3 bases and J by 3 bases, with 4 bases of the junction left unmatched. Per germline, CDR1 SGDLS and CDR2 YYNGEE. The CDR3 runs 15 residues. CDR3 nucleotides: TGTGCCAGCAGCGAACAGGGGGCCTTCTACAATGAGCAGTTCTTC. It translates to CASSEQGAFYNEQFF. Looking up the rest from reference TRBV9 and TRBJ2-1 gives the full variable domain: DSGVTQTPKHLITATGQRVTLRCSPRSGDLSVYWYQQSLDQGLQFLIQYYNGEERAKGNILERFSAQQFPDLHSELNLSSLELGDSALYFCASSEQGAFYNEQFFGPGTRLTVL.

V usage is TRBV5-1 and J usage is TRBJ2-3; TRBD2 aligns across 15 bases. Germline trimming cut 4 bases from V and 1 base from J; bases unmatched to any gene: 4. Germline V gene data show CDR1 as SGHRS and CDR2 as YFSETQ. This CDR3 has 17 residues. This chain's CDR3 is CASSRTSGGAGTDTQYF. The CDR3 nucleotides read TGCGCCAGCAGCCGGACTAGCGGGGGGGCTGGCACAGATACGCAGTATTTT.

V usage is TRBV6-5 and J usage is TRBJ2-3; 9 bases map to TRBD2. Looked up from germline, CDR1 is MNHEY and CDR2 is SVGAGI. The CDR3 runs 16 residues. Germline trimming cut 0 bases from V and 5 bases from J; bases unmatched to any gene: 6. CDR3 region: CASSYSNAGGQDTQYF. CDR3 DNA: TGTGCCAGCAGTTACTCTAACGCGGGGGGGCAAGATACGCAGTATTTT.

The chain uses TRBV3-1 (or the pseudogene TRBV3-2) and TRBJ2-3; D gene uncertain. This CDR3 contains 14 residues. CDR1 is LGHDT, CDR2 YNNKEL, per germline (reference sequence). The V end was cut by 2 bases, the J end by 5 bases, with 11 bases between. The CDR3 protein is CASSQTPLGDTQYF. CDR3 sequence (DNA): TGTGCCAGCAGCCAAACCCCCCTGGGAGATACGCAGTATTTT.

This chain links TRBV11-2 with TRBJ2-7, with D perhaps assigned TRBD1 or TRBD2 (5 bases each). V lost 1 base and J 7 bases, leaving 20 bases between the germline ends. The CDR3 runs to 16 residues. Per germline, CDR1 SGHAT and CDR2 FQNNGV. Here the CDR3 DNA reads TGTGCCAGCAGCTTAGCCGCCGGGACGGCGAGGCGGGAGCAGTACTTC. Protein product: CASSLAAGTARREQYF.

The chain combines TRBV5-5 with TRBJ1-5, with 8 bases aligning to TRBD1. This CDR3 is built from 14 residues. V lost 4 bases, J lost 4 bases, and 4 bases stayed unmatched. CDR1 and CDR2 (germline): SGHKS, YYEKEE (reference sequence). The DNA of the CDR3 is TGTGCCAGCAGCCTGGGACAGGATAATCAGCCCCAGCATTTT. Translated: CASSLGQDNQPQHF.

This rearrangement joins TRBV27 to TRBJ1-1, with TRBD1 matching over 8 bases. Germline V gives CDR1 MNHEY, CDR2 SMNVEV (reference sequence). With V trimmed by 7 bases and J by 10 bases, 11 bases remained unmatched. There are 13 residues in the CDR3. The CDR3 nucleotides read TGTGCCAGCATTCCGCCTGTCAGGGGGCCAGCTTTCTTT. This codes for CASIPPVRGPAFF.

The chain links TRBV4-3 to TRBJ2-7; the D gene is possibly TRBD1 (6 bases). The CDR3 spans 14 residues. Trimming stripped 2 bases from V and 3 bases from J, with 11 bases between. In germline, CDR1 is LGHNA, CDR2 YSLEER. For the CDR3, the DNA is TGCGCCAGCAGCCAAACAGGGAGCCGCTACGAGCAGTACTTC. Translating gives CASSQTGSRYEQYF.

The chain joins TRBV27 to TRBJ1-6; TRBD1 matches 7 bases. The CDR3 covers 15 residues. In germline, CDR1 is MNHEY, CDR2 SMNVEV (reference sequence). With V trimmed by 6 bases and J by 9 bases, 11 bases remained unmatched. The CDR3 loop is CASSNPGQHPSPLHF. The CDR3 coding sequence is TGTGCCAGCAGCAACCCGGGACAGCATCCTTCACCCCTCCACTTT.

The chain carries TRBV20-1 and TRBJ1-2; D gene ambiguous. V lost 6 bases to trimming and J lost 3 bases, with 5 bases between them. This CDR3 region has 10 residues. Per the germline V gene, CDR1 is DFQATT and CDR2 is SNEGSKA (reference sequence). The CDR3 bases are TGCAGTGCCGCGGACTATGGCTACACCTTC. Translated, it gives CSAADYGYTF.

In the case of this clone: The junction shows a germline mismatch at one end, possibly a read error. Other DNA sequences in the same sample also yield this CDR3. This rearrangement joins TRBV7-6 to TRBJ2-5; maybe TRBD2 (5 bases). The germline gives CDR1 SGHVS, CDR2 FNYEAQ. The CDR3 has 13 residues. In DNA, the CDR3 is TGTGCCAGCAGCCTAGCCGACCAAGAGACCCAGTACTTC. It codes for CASSLADQETQYF.

Only one count was recorded for this clone. The V gene is TRBV18, the J gene TRBJ1-3; D not resolved. The V end lost 7 bases, the J end lost 0 bases, and 7 bases lay between the germline ends. The CDR3 loop spans 13 amino acids. Germline values: CDR1 KGHSH, CDR2 LQKENI. For the CDR3, the DNA is TGTGCCAGCTTCTCATCCTCTGGAAACACCATATATTTT. This translates into CASFSSSGNTIYF.

The genes are TRBV10-2 and TRBJ2-4; maybe TRBD1 (6 bases). With 1 base removed from V and 0 bases from J, the gap between germline ends came to 19 bases. Germline-derived CDR1 and CDR2 are WSHSY and SAAADI. The CDR3 runs 19 residues. The CDR3: CASSEFLGSGALAKNIQYF. The DNA for the CDR3 is TGCGCCAGCAGTGAGTTCTTGGGTTCAGGGGCTCTAGCCAAAAACATTCAGTACTTC.

This chain uses TRBV3-1 (or the pseudogene TRBV3-2) with TRBJ2-7; 7 positions match TRBD1. CDR3 size: 16 residues. The V and J ends lost 0 bases and 4 bases, in that order; junction bases with no gene match: 9. Germline CDR1 reads LGHDT; CDR2 reads YNNKEL (reference sequence). CDR3 residues: CASSQDRGTVLYEQYF. CDR3 DNA sequence: TGTGCCAGCAGCCAAGATAGGGGGACAGTGTTATACGAGCAGTACTTC.

This chain links TRBV19 with TRBJ2-7, with D unresolved. Between the trimmed V and J ends, which lost 4 bases and 4 bases, there was a span of 11 bases. Germline loops: CDR1 LNHDA, CDR2 SQIVND (reference sequence). This CDR3 is built from 13 residues. CDR3 coding DNA: TGTGCCAGTAGTAAGGAGAAAGCATACGAGCAGTACTTC. Translating gives CASSKEKAYEQYF.